The 18 T cell receptor beta chains in this list originate from one sample, sequenced in a study of blood T cell repertoires in COVID-19. Using immunoSEQ multiplex PCR, the repertoire was profiled, and TCRdb retains in-frame clones only, with some absent. The table shows about 160,000 clones, with less than 85% occurring only once. Source material: peripheral blood. These receptors were collected from a middle-aged woman with COVID-19, enrolled during active disease.

The rearrangement joins TRBV6-5 to TRBJ2-2, with 7 bases aligning to TRBD2. In germline, CDR1 is MNHEY, CDR2 SVGAGI. The CDR3 spans 15 residues. V lost 5 bases, J lost 1 base, and 4 bases stayed unmatched. The CDR3 loop is CASSQREENTGELFF. DNA for the CDR3: TGTGCCAGCAGTCAACGGGAGGAGAACACCGGGGAGCTGTTTTTT.

The chain couples TRBV30 to TRBJ1-2; 9 nucleotides line up with TRBD1. This CDR3 has 16 amino acids. Germline CDR1 GTSNPN, CDR2 SVGIG (reference sequence). V lost 3 bases to trimming and J lost 2 bases; unmatched junction nucleotides: 10. CDR3 coding DNA: TGTGCCTGGAGCGCGTGGGACAGGGATAGGAACTATGGCTACACCTTC. This codes for CAWSAWDRDRNYGYTF.

The genes are TRBV19 and TRBJ1-5; D might be TRBD1 (5 bases). The CDR3 is 13 amino acids. V was shortened by 6 bases and J by 2 bases, with 8 bases between the two germline ends. Germline V gene data show CDR1 as LNHDA and CDR2 as SQIVND (reference sequence). CDR3 loop: CASRWGGNQPQHF. The CDR3, as DNA: TGTGCCAGTAGGTGGGGGGGCAATCAGCCCCAGCATTTT.

This chain joins TRBV5-1 and TRBJ2-1; 8 bases agree with TRBD1. In germline, CDR1 is SGHRS, CDR2 YFSETQ. The length of the CDR3 is 17 residues. With 0 bases clipped from V and 6 bases from J, the junction kept 11 bases outside the gene matches. The CDR3 nucleotides are TGCGCCAGCAGCTTGGGGCCCGACAGGGGAATTACCAATGAGCAGTTCTTC. Translated, it gives CASSLGPDRGITNEQFF.

This clone was counted only a few times. The chain links TRBV7-9 to TRBJ1-4, with D uncertain. The CDR3 sequence is 14 residues long. V was cut by 6 bases and J by 8 bases, with 16 bases left in between. Germline values: CDR1 SEHNR, CDR2 FQNEAQ (reference sequence). The CDR3 nucleotides are TGTGCCAGCAGTGGAAGGACGGGAGGGGAAAAACTGTTTTTT. This encodes CASSGRTGGEKLFF. The full variable domain, with the rest looked up from reference TRBV7-9 and TRBJ1-4, is DTGVSQNPRHKITKRGQNVTFRCDPISEHNRLYWYRQTLGQGPEFLTYFQNEAQLEKSRLLSDRFSAERPKGSFSTLEIQRTEQGDSAMYLCASSGRTGGEKLFFGSGTQLSVL.

The chain recombines TRBV9 with TRBJ2-3; TRBD2 aligns across 8 bases. This CDR3 has 17 residues. Germline CDR1 and CDR2: SGDLS and YYNGEE. V trimming: 0 bases; J trimming: 2 bases; junction bases outside the gene matches: 8. CDR3 DNA: TGTGCCAGCAGCGTAGCTACTAGCGGAAAAAACACAGATACGCAGTATTTT. This sequence encodes CASSVATSGKNTDTQYF.

This chain links TRBV5-6 with TRBJ1-6; maybe TRBD1 (5 bases). The length of the CDR3 is 15 residues. Germline V gives CDR1 SGHDT, CDR2 YYEEEE. V shed 4 bases and J shed 9 bases, with 17 bases lying between them. The CDR3 bases are TGTGCCAGCAGCATCAGGGATATGGTGGTTTCACCCCTCCACTTT. Amino acids: CASSIRDMVVSPLHF.

The rearrangement links TRBV12-3 or TRBV12-4 to TRBJ2-4; perhaps TRBD2 as D (5 bases). This CDR3 comprises 13 residues. The ends were cut back, 3 bases at V and 8 bases at J, with 11 bases in the middle. CDR3 nucleotide sequence: TGTGCCAGCAGTTTCTCCGGGCGGGACATTCAGTACTTC. Its translation: CASSFSGRDIQYF.

V gene TRBV10-1 combines with J gene TRBJ1-2, with D perhaps TRBD1 (5 bases). Germline CDR1 is WNHNN and CDR2 is SYGVQD (reference sequence). Trimming took 3 bases from V and 6 from J, leaving 17 bases between them. This CDR3 has 15 residues. For the CDR3, the DNA is TGCGCCAGCAGTGATGGGGCAGCCGGGACTGATGGCTACACCTTC. This encodes CASSDGAAGTDGYTF.

The chain carries TRBV20-1 and TRBJ2-3, with D possibly being TRBD1 (6 bases). Germline CDR1 reads DFQATT; CDR2 reads SNEGSKA (reference sequence). Trimming cost V 8 bases and J 3 bases, with 9 bases left between them. The CDR3 spans 11 residues. The chain's CDR3 is CSQGSTDTQYF. In DNA, the CDR3 is TGCAGTCAGGGGAGTACAGATACGCAGTATTTT.

Only one count was recorded for this clone. V usage is TRBV4-1 and J usage is TRBJ2-7; possibly TRBD2 for D (5 bases). The CDR3 contains 15 residues. Trimming pared 4 bases from V and 0 bases from J, leaving 13 bases between. CDR1 and CDR2 (germline): MGHRA, YSYEKL. The CDR3 nucleotides read TGCGCCAGCAGCCTCCACCTCGGGATCTCCTACGAGCAGTACTTC. Translation: CASSLHLGISYEQYF.

The rearrangement joins TRBV6-1 to TRBJ2-1; 7 bases are a match to TRBD2. Germline V gene lookup returns CDR1 MNHNS and CDR2 SASEGT. CDR3 length: 13 residues. V lost 0 bases and J lost 8; bases outside the gene matches: 1. In DNA form, the CDR3 reads TGTGCCAGCAGTGAAGCTGGGGGGGATGAGCAGTTCTTC. It is translated as CASSEAGGDEQFF.

V is TRBV9 and J is TRBJ1-1; TRBD1 matches 8 bases. CDR3 size: 15 residues. Germline V CDR1 and CDR2: SGDLS, YYNGEE. V trimming: 5 bases; J trimming: 1 base; junction bases outside the gene matches: 7. The CDR3 region has the DNA TGTGCCAGCAGTAAAACAGGGGGTAGGAACACTGAAGCTTTCTTT. It translates to CASSKTGGRNTEAFF. Full variable domain (missing parts from reference TRBV9 and TRBJ1-1): DSGVTQTPKHLITATGQRVTLRCSPRSGDLSVYWYQQSLDQGLQFLIQYYNGEERAKGNILERFSAQQFPDLHSELNLSSLELGDSALYFCASSKTGGRNTEAFFGQGTRLTVV.

Written as DNA, the CDR3 is TGTGCCAGAAGCGGACTCCGTCCAGAGACCCAGTACTTC. Protein: CARSGLRPETQYF. The chain links TRBV6-5 to TRBJ2-5; maybe TRBD2 (5 bases). CDR3 length: 13 amino acids. From germline, CDR1 is MNHEY and CDR2 SVGAGI. V lost 9 bases to trimming and J lost 4 bases, with 15 bases between them.

The chain couples TRBV9 to TRBJ1-3; no firm D call. In germline, CDR1 is SGDLS, CDR2 YYNGEE. V was clipped by 4 bases and J by 0 bases, with 8 bases between them. The CDR3 is 14 amino acids. The CDR3 region has the DNA TGTGCCAGCAGCTCCAAACTCTCTGGAAACACCATATATTTT. It translates to CASSSKLSGNTIYF.

This clone was observed once. V gene TRBV19 combines with J gene TRBJ2-2; 8 bases agree with TRBD2. This CDR3 has 14 amino acids. Germline CDR1 LNHDA, CDR2 SQIVND (reference sequence). V lost 1 base, J lost 7 bases, and 2 bases stayed unmatched. CDR3: CASSIAAGDGELFF. For the CDR3, the DNA is TGTGCCAGTAGTATAGCAGCGGGGGACGGGGAGCTGTTTTTT. Full variable domain (outside the CDR3, taken from reference TRBV19 and TRBJ2-2): DGGITQSPKYLFRKEGQNVTLSCEQNLNHDAMYWYRQDPGQGLRLIYYSQIVNDFQKGDIAEGYSVSREKKESFPLTVTSAQKNPTAFYLCASSIAAGDGELFFGEGSRLTVL.

The table lists this clone with a few counts. The chain carries TRBV7-9 and TRBJ1-5; 10 bases line up with TRBD1. This CDR3 region has 15 residues. The junction had 9 bases not matched to a gene; V was cut back by 6 bases and J by 7 bases. CDR1 and CDR2 from the germline V gene are SEHNR and FQNEAQ (reference sequence). The CDR3 reads CASSATGTGVQPQHF. Written as DNA, the CDR3 is TGTGCCAGCAGTGCGACCGGGACAGGGGTGCAGCCCCAGCATTTT.

The chain uses TRBV7-3 and TRBJ2-3; D is ambiguous. The CDR3 spans 13 residues. Germline CDR1 is SGHTA and CDR2 is FQGTGA. Trimming stripped 5 bases from V and 1 base from J, with 7 bases between. The DNA for the CDR3 is TGTGCCAGCAGCCCGACACGCACAGATACGCAGTATTTT. Its translation: CASSPTRTDTQYF.